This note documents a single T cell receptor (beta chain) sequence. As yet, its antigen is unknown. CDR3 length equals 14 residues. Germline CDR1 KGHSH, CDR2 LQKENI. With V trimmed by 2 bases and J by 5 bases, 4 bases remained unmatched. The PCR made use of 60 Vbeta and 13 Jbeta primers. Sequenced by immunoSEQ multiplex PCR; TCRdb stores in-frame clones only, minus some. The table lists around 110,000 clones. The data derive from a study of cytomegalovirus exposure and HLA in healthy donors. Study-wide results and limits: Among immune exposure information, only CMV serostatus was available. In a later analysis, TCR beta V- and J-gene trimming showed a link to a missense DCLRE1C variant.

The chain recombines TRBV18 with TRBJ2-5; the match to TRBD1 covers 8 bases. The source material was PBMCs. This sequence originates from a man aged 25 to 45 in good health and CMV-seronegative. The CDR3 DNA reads TGTGCCAGCTCACCAACAACAGGGGGGGAGACCCAGTACTTC. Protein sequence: CASSPTTGGETQYF.